This is a list of T cell receptor beta chains from one sample in a study of shared clonotypes between healthy human individuals. Profiled with immunoSEQ multiplex PCR; TCRdb holds only in-frame clones, not every one. This sample carries about 110,000 clones, approximately 70% of them seen once, and the ten largest clones take approximately 25%. The sample taken for sequencing was memory CD8+ T cells sorted from blood. These receptors all stem from a woman in her twenties or thirties in good health. Both conserved end residues are part of each CDR3. Each record gives: D gene, J gene, clone size, V gene, CDR3 protein, CDR3 DNA. The D gene is left open where the match is weak. Not every row has a clone size; where given, it reads once, few, many or a size class.

-	TRBJ2-1	-	TRBV28	CASSFPNEQFF	TGTGCCAGCAGTTTCCCTAATGAGCAGTTCTTC
TRBD1	TRBJ1-5	-	TRBV28	CASSFQTGRQPQHF	TGTGCCAGCAGTTTCCAGACAGGGCGCCAGCCCCAGCATTTT
TRBD2	TRBJ2-1	-	TRBV13	CASSETSGSSYNEQFF	TGTGCCAGCAGCGAGACTAGCGGGAGCTCCTACAATGAGCAGTTCTTC
-	TRBJ2-1	-	TRBV2	CASSDGESWDEQFF	TGTGCCAGCAGTGACGGGGAATCTTGGGATGAGCAGTTCTTC
-	TRBJ1-1	once	TRBV6-1	CASSDGGAEAFF	TGTGCCAGCAGTGACGGGGGGGCTGAAGCTTTCTTT
TRBD1	TRBJ1-2	-	TRBV6-1	CASSLGQESGYTF	TGTGCCAGCAGCTTGGGACAGGAGAGCGGCTACACCTTC
TRBD2	TRBJ2-7	-	TRBV7-8	CASSPSGGSGRWSYEQYF	TGTGCCAGCAGCCCATCTGGAGGTAGCGGGAGGTGGTCCTACGAGCAGTACTTC
-	TRBJ2-3	-	TRBV28	CASSLRTDSADTQYF	TGTGCCAGCAGTTTACGGACTGATTCGGCAGATACGCAGTATTTT
TRBD2	TRBJ2-3	-	TRBV9	CASSGPGTSGRSRTDTQYF	TGTGCCAGCAGCGGCCCCGGGACTAGCGGGAGATCCCGCACAGATACGCAGTATTTT
TRBD1	TRBJ1-5	once	TRBV28	CASSNYVGQGNQPQHF	TGTGCCAGCAGTAATTACGTGGGACAGGGCAATCAGCCCCAGCATTTT
-	TRBJ1-2	-	TRBV2	CASSEEGKYYGYTF	TGTGCCAGCAGTGAAGAAGGGAAATACTATGGCTACACCTTC
-	TRBJ1-2	-	TRBV14	CASSQIGIYGYTF	TGTGCCAGCAGCCAAATTGGTATCTATGGCTACACCTTC
-	TRBJ1-1	-	TRBV5-1	CASSLGRPVGTEAFF	TGCGCCAGCAGCTTGGGCAGGCCCGTGGGCACTGAAGCTTTCTTT
-	TRBJ1-6	-	TRBV30	CAWRDMSSYNSPLHF	TGTGCCTGGAGGGACATGAGCTCCTATAATTCACCCCTCCACTTT
-	TRBJ2-2	few	TRBV19	CASCRLEGVYGELFF	TGTGCCAGTTGCCGCTTGGAGGGAGTTTACGGGGAGCTGTTTTTT
TRBD1	TRBJ2-3	few	TRBV6-4	CASSTGETDTQYF	TGTGCCAGCAGTACAGGGGAGACAGATACGCAGTATTTT
-	TRBJ1-1	-	TRBV4-1	CASGGGKGTEAFF	TGCGCCAGCGGAGGGGGGAAGGGCACTGAAGCTTTCTTT
-	TRBJ1-1	-	TRBV29-1	CSVLGPGETEAFF	TGCAGCGTTCTGGGCCCAGGGGAGACTGAAGCTTTCTTT
TRBD2	TRBJ2-7	-	TRBV19	CASSTGLALYYEQYF	TGTGCCAGTAGTACTGGACTAGCTCTTTACTACGAGCAGTACTTC
TRBD2	TRBJ2-6	once	TRBV7-8	CASSLIQAGGLGANVLTF	TGTGCCAGCAGCTTAATTCAAGCGGGAGGTCTTGGGGCCAACGTCCTGACTTTC
-	TRBJ2-1	-	TRBV11-1	CASSLDLSGYNEQFF	TGTGCCAGCAGCTTAGATCTCTCTGGCTACAATGAGCAGTTCTTC
-	TRBJ1-1	-	TRBV20-1	CSASGEEAFF	TGCAGTGCTAGTGGGGAAGAAGCTTTCTTT
TRBD1	TRBJ2-1	-	TRBV7-9	CASSYGTDNEQFF	TGTGCCAGCAGCTACGGGACAGACAATGAGCAGTTCTTC
-	TRBJ1-1	-	TRBV9	CASSVGGELTEAFF	TGTGCCAGCAGCGTAGGGGGGGAGCTAACTGAAGCTTTCTTT
TRBD2	TRBJ2-3	-	TRBV7-6	CASSFLAGGPDTQYF	TGTGCCAGCAGCTTTCTAGCGGGAGGGCCGGATACGCAGTATTTT
TRBD1	TRBJ1-1	-	TRBV19	CASSIGQADIYVAFF	TGTGCCAGTAGTATCGGACAGGCAGATATTTACGTGGCTTTCTTT
-	TRBJ2-7	few	TRBV19	CASIGTDSYEQYF	TGTGCCAGTATTGGGACCGACTCCTACGAGCAGTACTTC
-	TRBJ1-1	-	TRBV6-4	CASSDLDSNTEAFF	TGTGCCAGCAGTGACTTGGACTCCAACACTGAAGCTTTCTTT
-	TRBJ2-7	-	TRBV9	CASSVAWGPYEQYF	TGTGCCAGCAGCGTAGCCTGGGGGCCCTACGAGCAGTACTTC
TRBD1	TRBJ2-7	few	TRBV29-1	CSAGSPDRGDEQYF	TGCAGCGCCGGTTCGCCGGACAGGGGTGACGAGCAGTACTTC
TRBD1	TRBJ2-5	-	TRBV2	CASSDPLRTGPFFDQTQYF	TGTGCCAGCAGTGACCCCCTGCGGACAGGGCCTTTCTTTGATCAGACCCAGTACTTC
-	TRBJ2-7	few	TRBV29-1	CSVTGIFYEQYF	TGCAGCGTGACCGGGATTTTCTACGAGCAGTACTTC
TRBD2	TRBJ2-7	-	TRBV27	CASSRLAGLAYEQYF	TGTGCCAGCAGTCGACTAGCGGGCCTCGCCTACGAGCAGTACTTC
-	TRBJ1-1	-	TRBV16	CASSQPTPTGVNTEAFF	TGTGCCAGCAGCCAACCGACTCCCACAGGAGTGAACACTGAAGCTTTCTTT
-	TRBJ2-1	-	TRBV2	CASSRGPVPYNEQFF	TGTGCCAGCAGCAGGGGACCAGTCCCCTACAATGAGCAGTTCTTC
TRBD2	TRBJ2-1	-	TRBV30	CAWSQTSLGNEQFF	TGTGCCTGGAGTCAGACTAGCTTGGGCAATGAGCAGTTCTTC
-	TRBJ1-6	-	TRBV10-1	CASSEGTYVNSPLHF	TGCGCCAGCAGTGAAGGGACCTACGTTAATTCACCCCTCCACTTT
-	TRBJ2-7	-	TRBV5-6	CASNPEHGYEQYF	TGTGCCAGCAACCCCGAGCATGGGTATGAGCAGTACTTC
TRBD2	TRBJ2-3	-	TRBV10-3	CANSGRGTDTQYF	TGTGCCAATAGCGGGAGAGGCACAGATACGCAGTATTTT
TRBD2	TRBJ2-7	-	TRBV2	CASRGQRTSGNEQYF	TGTGCCAGCAGGGGCCAAAGGACTAGCGGTAACGAGCAGTACTTC
TRBD2	TRBJ2-1	-	TRBV27	CASSPHLAGGPNEQFF	TGTGCCAGCAGTCCCCATCTAGCGGGAGGGCCAAATGAGCAGTTCTTC
-	TRBJ1-4	-	TRBV15	CATSRPSIERLGEKLFF	TGTGCCACCAGCAGACCCTCCATCGAACGGCTCGGGGAAAAACTGTTTTTT
-	TRBJ2-7	-	TRBV6-5	CASSYGFHRVTYEQYF	TGTGCCAGCAGTTACGGGTTCCACAGGGTCACCTACGAGCAGTACTTC
TRBD2	TRBJ2-7	-	TRBV7-3	CASGGLAGMRYEQYF	TGTGCCAGCGGCGGACTAGCGGGCATGCGGTACGAGCAGTACTTC
-	TRBJ2-3	-	TRBV6-6	CASSYGLEGTDTQYF	TGTGCCAGCAGTTACGGCCTAGAGGGCACAGATACGCAGTATTTT
-	TRBJ2-1	-	TRBV25-1	CASSDRRDEQFF	TGTGCCAGCAGTGACCGGCGGGATGAGCAGTTCTTC
TRBD1	TRBJ1-2	-	TRBV14	CASSQVSGGVYGYTF	TGTGCCAGCAGCCAAGTTTCAGGGGGCGTTTATGGCTACACCTTC
-	TRBJ1-5	-	TRBV5-8	CASSHNQPQHF	TGTGCCAGCAGCCACAATCAGCCCCAGCATTTT
TRBD2	TRBJ2-5	-	TRBV6-5	CASSYLAGVRETQYF	TGTGCCAGCAGTTACCTAGCGGGAGTGCGGGAGACCCAGTACTTC
-	TRBJ2-7	-	TRBV20-1	CSARRDLEQYF	TGCAGTGCTAGGAGAGATCTCGAGCAGTACTTC
-	TRBJ1-5	-	TRBV19	CASSIWPGRGTSDDQPQHF	TGTGCCAGTAGTATATGGCCGGGCAGGGGAACCTCGGACGATCAGCCCCAGCATTTT
TRBD1	TRBJ2-2	-	TRBV7-9	CASRRQGERAGELFF	TGTGCCAGCAGAAGACAGGGGGAAAGGGCCGGGGAGCTGTTTTTT
-	TRBJ1-1	-	TRBV5-4	CASSSVGDGNTEAFF	TGTGCCAGCAGCTCAGTTGGGGATGGGAACACTGAAGCTTTCTTT
-	TRBJ2-2	few	TRBV19	CASKMDGGNTGELFF	TGTGCCAGTAAGATGGATGGGGGGAACACCGGGGAGCTGTTTTTT
-	TRBJ1-3	many	TRBV19	CASTTGAGNTIYF	TGTGCCAGTACTACGGGGGCTGGAAACACCATATATTTT